The subject of this entry is one T cell receptor beta chain. Measured with immunoSEQ multiplex PCR; TCRdb has only the in-frame clones, and not every one. The sample lists 70,000 to 95,000 clones, almost 90% occurring once. These data are taken from a study of T cell responses to AZD1222 COVID-19 vaccine. Trimming cost V 1 base and J 6 bases; bases outside gene matches: 10. Per the germline V gene, CDR1 is LGHNA and CDR2 is YSLEER. The CDR3 runs to 17 residues. The material was peripheral blood, obtained 28 days after the second AZD1222 dose. The chain joins TRBV4-3 to TRBJ1-5; TRBD1 agrees at 9 bases. This receptor was identified in an adult who received the AZD1222 COVID-19 vaccine. Here the CDR3 DNA reads TGCGCCAGCAGCCAAGGGGGGGACAGGGAGACGGGTCAGCCCCAGCATTTT. Amino acid sequence: CASSQGGDRETGQPQHF.